This is a list of T cell receptor beta chains from one sample in a study of blood T cell repertoires in COVID-19. Here immunoSEQ multiplex PCR was the method, and the copy in TCRdb shows in-frame clones only, minus some. The sample records about 130,000 clones, approximately 83% being singletons. Sequenced material: peripheral blood. The origin of the receptors is a man aged 40-49 years with active or convalescent COVID-19. Both conserved end residues are part of each CDR3. The D gene is left open where the match is weak. Clone sizes are given selectively: once, few, many, or a class where the clone is expanded.

clone_size	d_call	v_call	j_call	cdr3_aa	cdr3_nt
.	.	TRBV25-1	TRBJ1-5	CASSDNSNQPQHF	TGTGCCAGCAGTGACAATAGCAATCAGCCCCAGCATTTT
.	TRBD2	TRBV29-1	TRBJ2-2	CSVLIPGGGATGELFF	TGCAGCGTTCTAATCCCCGGCGGGGGGGCAACCGGGGAGCTGTTTTTT
few	.	TRBV7-2	TRBJ1-1	CASSAPWRLGTEAFF	TGTGCCAGCAGCGCGCCGTGGCGGCTAGGAACTGAAGCTTTCTTT
.	.	TRBV5-1	TRBJ2-2	CASSSTDTGELFF	TGCGCCAGCAGCTCGACTGACACCGGGGAGCTGTTTTTT
.	.	TRBV10-2	TRBJ1-3	CASSERVGRNTIYF	TGCGCCAGCAGTGAGAGGGTGGGGAGGAACACCATATATTTT
.	.	TRBV15	TRBJ2-1	CATSRANNREQFF	TGTGCCACCAGCAGGGCCAACAACAGGGAGCAGTTCTTC
.	.	TRBV7-3	TRBJ2-2	CASSETTIANTGELFF	TGTGCCAGCAGTGAGACAACGATCGCGAACACCGGGGAGCTGTTTTTT
.	TRBD1	TRBV9	TRBJ2-2	CASSKPGQGPGGELFF	TGTGCCAGCAGTAAACCGGGACAGGGACCGGGGGGGGAGCTGTTTTTT
.	TRBD2	TRBV7-9	TRBJ2-1	CASSLWGGTHEQFF	TGTGCCAGCAGCTTATGGGGAGGGACCCATGAGCAGTTCTTC
.	.	TRBV19	TRBJ1-5	CASLKRTVDDNQPQHF	TGTGCCAGTCTAAAACGGACTGTTGATGACAATCAGCCCCAGCATTTT
once	.	TRBV12-3/TRBV12-4	TRBJ1-2	CASNRVPNGYTF	TGTGCCAGCAACAGGGTTCCAAATGGCTACACCTTC
.	.	TRBV19	TRBJ2-7	CASSILGGNEQYF	TGTGCCAGTAGTATATTAGGAGGGAACGAGCAGTACTTC
.	TRBD1	TRBV19	TRBJ1-6	CASSKTGGRDSPLHF	TGTGCCAGTAGTAAGACAGGGGGCCGTGATTCACCCCTCCACTTT
.	.	TRBV2	TRBJ1-5	CASSGPVIGGDQPQHF	TGTGCCAGCAGTGGGCCTGTCATCGGGGGGGATCAGCCCCAGCATTTT
.	TRBD1	TRBV4-2	TRBJ1-2	CASRSLDREHYGYTF	TGTGCCAGCAGATCACTAGACAGGGAACACTATGGCTACACCTTC
.	TRBD1	TRBV10-3	TRBJ1-2	CAISRTGNGLDGYTF	TGTGCCATCAGCAGGACAGGAAATGGGTTGGATGGCTACACCTTC
.	.	TRBV4-3	TRBJ1-4	CASSQNRFTNEKLFF	TGCGCCAGCAGTCAAAACAGGTTCACTAATGAAAAACTGTTTTTT
.	.	TRBV5-6	TRBJ1-6	CASSPQGTSPLHF	TGTGCCAGCAGCCCGCAGGGAACTTCACCCCTCCACTTT
.	TRBD1	TRBV5-1	TRBJ1-3	CASSRSTGGANTIYF	TGCGCCAGCAGCAGATCCACAGGGGGCGCGAACACCATATATTTT
.	.	TRBV5-4	TRBJ1-2	CASSLSAGWQGQGGYTF	TGTGCCAGCAGCTTGAGCGCCGGGTGGCAGGGGCAGGGCGGCTACACCTTC
.	TRBD1	TRBV6-5	TRBJ2-3	CASRDRVIDTQYF	TGTGCCAGCAGGGACAGGGTAATCGATACGCAGTATTTT
once	.	TRBV21-1	TRBJ1-5	CASSKNPRTQVISNQPQHF	TGTGCCAGCAGCAAAAACCCACGCACACAGGTGATTAGCAATCAGCCCCAGCATTTT
.	.	TRBV14	TRBJ1-5	CASSQGKRQNTGQPQHF	TGTGCCAGCAGCCAAGGGAAGAGACAGAATACGGGCCAGCCCCAGCATTTT
.	.	TRBV4-1	TRBJ1-2	CASSQGNGYTF	TGCGCCAGCAGCCAAGGTAATGGCTACACCTTC